The T cell receptor beta chain under discussion was sequenced for a study of CD8+ T cells in alopecia areata. Study in general: The authors grafted skin from roughly 6-13-month-old C3H/HeJ donors with spontaneous alopecia onto roughly 6-10-week-old female C3H/HeJ mice. General study findings and limits: Tissue-resident alphabeta T cells belonging to normal skin likewise get sequenced within scalp specimens.

This clone was observed a handful of times. Its target is unknown. The gene names given are mouse names. The read stops 4 residues short of the end of the CDR3; the missing end is completed from the germline J gene. This CDR3 is built from 10 residues. The V gene's germline CDR1 is NNHDY and CDR2 SYVADS. In each case, RNA was isolated and then reverse transcribed into cDNA as the sequencing template. Assay used: immunoSEQ multiplex PCR; TCRdb lists only in-frame clones, some missing. This sample has roughly 120,000 clones, each found more than once. The genes are TRBV13-3 and TRBJ1-2; the D gene is possibly TRBD1 (5 bases). Source material: lesional skin. This receptor was identified in a C3H/HeJ mouse with alopecia areata. MHC haplotype of the strain: H2-k. The DNA read from the CDR3 is TGTGCCAGCAAGGGGACC. This sequence encodes CASKGT. In full, the CDR3 reads CASKGTDYTF.